This TCR beta chain originates from a study of shared clonotypes between healthy human individuals. Across the study: The cohort had two women and three men, ages 18 to 49.

Assay: immunoSEQ multiplex PCR; the TCRdb copy retains only in-frame clones and omits some. The table includes over 700,000 clones, roughly two thirds detected once. V was pared by 4 bases and J by 8 bases, with 10 bases of the junction left unmatched. The CDR3 totals 15 residues. Germline-derived CDR1 and CDR2 are SNHLY and FYNNEI. All of the donors resided in Nashville, Tennessee, and each was a Caucasian adult. The authors divided CD4+ cells into CD45RA+ naive and CD45RA-negative memory subsets. The rearrangement links TRBV2 to TRBJ2-3; 9 nucleotides agree with TRBD2. Sequencing used memory CD4+ T cells sorted from blood. Subset specified: CD45RA-negative fraction. This TCR was sampled from a woman aged 30 to 39 in good health. The CDR3 nucleotides are TGTGCCAGCAGTGTTGAGCGGGGGGTTTCATTTACGCAGTATTTT. Protein product: CASSVERGVSFTQYF.